This T cell receptor (beta chain) is drawn from a study of Ad26.COV2.S vaccination and SARS-CoV-2 variants. About the research overall: The authors gave Ad26.COV2.S intramuscularly, either once or twice 56 days apart.

Data came from immunoSEQ multiplex PCR; TCRdb stores just in-frame clones and leaves some out. This table has roughly 350,000 clones, more than 75% appearing once. Trimming removed 3 bases from V and 1 base from J, with 13 bases in between. CDR1 and CDR2 (germline): SGDLS, YYNGEE. This CDR3 comprises 15 residues. Stated treatment: approximately 18 received Ad26.COV2.S at low or high dose, single or two shots; about 5 received placebo; per-sample allocation not given. Sampling happened 63 days after the first vaccine or placebo injection. In Boston, an adult donor aged 18-55 years took part. This clonotype was sampled from a person aged 18-60 years who received the Ad26.COV2.S COVID-19 vaccine or a placebo. The chain carries TRBV9 and TRBJ1-1; no definite D call. Sample: peripheral blood, taken in a trial of Ad26.COV2.S vaccine versus placebo. The CDR3 loop reads CASSERGLQNTEAFF. In DNA form, the CDR3 reads TGTGCCAGCAGCGAACGAGGACTTCAGAACACTGAAGCTTTCTTT. Variable domain in full (rest from reference TRBV9 and TRBJ1-1): DSGVTQTPKHLITATGQRVTLRCSPRSGDLSVYWYQQSLDQGLQFLIQYYNGEERAKGNILERFSAQQFPDLHSELNLSSLELGDSALYFCASSERGLQNTEAFFGQGTRLTVV.